This T cell receptor beta chain is drawn from a study of Ad26.COV2.S vaccination and SARS-CoV-2 variants (dated by TCRdb to about 2021). For context, the study as a whole: Donors in the vaccine arm were drawn from COV1001, a phase I-IIa trial of Ad26.COV2.S in healthy adults that was multicentre, randomized, double-blind and placebo-controlled. Ad26.COV2.S was given intramuscularly at 5x10^10 or 1x10^11 viral particles, as a single shot or as two shots 56 days apart. TCRbeta repertoire sequencing served as the tool for gauging how specific and how broad the SARS-CoV-2-reactive T cell receptors were following Ad26.COV2.S vaccination. The TCR-sequenced set comprised approximately 32 samples: about 19 Ad26.COV2.S vaccine recipients, 5 placebo recipients and 8 SARS-CoV-2 convalescent individuals. Trial participants were randomized into five groups of five: low-dose or high-dose Ad26.COV2.S given once or twice, or placebo on both occasions. Blinding of investigators to trial group allocation was maintained during experiments and outcome assessment.

On the study overall, not on this receptor specifically: The authors noted that the TCR breadth and depth analyses may have underestimated total T cell responses. Non-spike TCR breadth was comparable between vaccine and placebo recipients, consistent with the vaccine containing only spike. Spike-specific TCR breadth was higher in Ad26.COV2.S recipients than in placebo recipients (P = 0.0014). The study was not powered for comparison of responses between vaccine doses or regimens. After vaccination, spike-specific CD8+ and CD4+ T cell responses were reported to show substantial breadth.

The immunoSEQ Assay was the method used to sequence TCRbeta CDR3 regions. After extraction, genomic DNA underwent amplification by bias-controlled multiplex PCR, followed by high-throughput sequencing. In the source study's methods: To quantify the absolute abundance of each unique TCRbeta CDR3 region, sequences were collapsed and filtered. Usable DNA was measured by amplifying reference genes present in all nucleated cells, and TCRbeta template counts were normalized to that usable DNA to estimate T cell fraction. Repertoire TCRs were annotated as SARS-CoV-2-specific when V gene, CDR3 amino acid sequence and J gene were exactly matched to a known reactive TCR set. The reference SARS-CoV-2 TCR set was derived from MIRA and filtered for enrichment in COVID-19-positive ImmuneCODE repertoires, a step that removed public or cross-reactive TCRs. Using the MIRA antigens, annotated TCRs were further analysed by specific ORF or by position within an ORF. Breadth was defined as the number of annotated unique rearrangements divided by the total number of unique productive rearrangements, and depth was defined as the summed frequency of the annotated unique rearrangements. Two-sided Wilcoxon rank-sum tests were applied when comparing TCR breadth between groups. In TCRdb, the immuneACCESS table is reduced to in-frame sequences with V and J assigned. These tables do not hold every clone; where another copy was compared, an unresolved V gene accounts for under half, and the others remain unexplained. D and trimming were read from the DNA, whereas the V and J calls and clone size are those reported in that table. The sample table lists hundreds of thousands of clones, about 90% of them with a count of one. Of the sample, roughly 1.5% is held by the ten largest clones.

Of note for this clone: The specificity of this receptor is unknown. Within one base of it there is no much larger clone, and no base qualities were kept. The sample has other DNA sequences that encode this CDR3 too.

A distance of 6 bases separates the germline ends of V and J, which lose 3 bases and 0 bases respectively. The CDR3 runs 14 residues from the cysteine to the phenylalanine. Just the 42-base CDR3 DNA is kept, in frame starting at base 1. CDR1 LGHDT and CDR2 YNNKEL are derived from the germline V gene (reference sequence). What this sample's treatment or condition label stands for: 15 to 20 received Ad26.COV2.S at low or high dose, single or two shots; about 5 received placebo; per-sample allocation not given. Repertoires of vaccine and placebo recipients were sequenced from samples collected on day 63 after the first injection. Cohort 1b enrolled around 24 adults aged 18-55 years at a single site in Boston, USA, between 29 July and 7 August 2020. Ad26.COV2.S was a replication-incompetent adenovirus type 26 vector that expressed a prefusion-stabilized SARS-CoV-2 spike protein derived from the original Wuhan strain.

The sequence derives from a person between 18 and 59 years old who received the Ad26.COV2.S COVID-19 vaccine or a placebo. The chain uses TRBV3-1 (or the pseudogene TRBV3-2) and TRBJ1-5, with the D segment identity uncertain. Sequenced here: peripheral blood, sampled in a trial of Ad26.COV2.S vaccine versus placebo. The CDR3 region has the sequence CASSQDSSNQPQHF. Read as DNA, the sequence is TGTGCCAGCAGCCAGGATAGTAGCAATCAGCCCCAGCATTTT.